This T cell receptor beta chain appears in the sequencing data of a study of blood T cell repertoires in COVID-19. Overall study: The United States, Italy and Spain supplied acute and convalescent COVID-19 samples. From T cells, B-cell-depleted T cells, or PBMCs came the material, which was cDNA or gDNA.

In the original processing: By means of reference gene primer amplification, nucleated cell counts were estimated. This table comes from immunoSEQ multiplex PCR, and its TCRdb copy is limited to in-frame clones, with some not included. V and J calls and clone size are those listed in that table; D and trimming were worked out from the DNA. The table shows 250,000 to 350,000 clones, with approximately 86% occurring only once. The CDR3 totals 13 residues. The V gene lost 2 bases and the J gene lost 4 bases, with 8 bases spanning the gap. CDR1 and CDR2 (germline): PRHDT, FYEKMQ (reference sequence). The receptor was isolated from a woman aged 30 to 39 who had recovered from COVID-19. The material sequenced was peripheral blood. The chain joins TRBV13 to TRBJ1-2, with D uncertain. CDR3 residues: CASSLNGPYGYTF. CDR3 sequence (DNA): TGTGCCAGCAGCTTAAATGGCCCCTATGGCTACACCTTC.